The subject of this entry is one T cell receptor (beta chain). Between the trimmed V and J ends, which lost 2 bases and 1 base, there was a span of 11 bases. The CDR3 spans 15 residues. Germline V gene data show CDR1 as SGHRS and CDR2 as YFSETQ. This entry belongs to a study of blood T cell repertoires in COVID-19. The overall study: Sites in the United States, Italy and Spain provided acute and convalescent COVID-19 samples.

Study processing details: Estimation of nucleated cell counts was performed using reference gene primer amplification. Sequenced by immunoSEQ multiplex PCR; TCRdb stores in-frame clones only, minus some. V and J calls plus clone size are reproduced from that table; the DNA served to infer D and trimming. Found here are 140,000 or so clones, 85% of them singletons; the top ten hold around 3.2%. This chain joins TRBV5-1 and TRBJ2-3, with D maybe TRBD2 (6 bases). Sample: peripheral blood. This clonotype was obtained from a man aged 45-65 years with acute or convalescent COVID-19. This chain's CDR3 is CASSLRGTGTDTQYF. The CDR3 coding sequence is TGCGCCAGCAGCTTACGGGGGACCGGCACAGATACGCAGTATTTT.